This T cell receptor (beta chain) was sequenced for a study of blood T cell repertoires in COVID-19. Looking at the study overall: COVID-19 samples collected from the United States, Italy and Spain covered acute and convalescent phases.

Recruitment covered about 25 US areas and drew participants whose ages spanned about 18 to 90 years. Cohort assignment relied on participant-reported clinical history. The length of the CDR3 is 14 residues. Germline CDR1 reads MNHEY; CDR2 reads SMNVEV (reference sequence). Trimming shortened V by 8 bases and J by 3 bases, and 16 bases separated the two germline ends. The assay was immunoSEQ multiplex PCR, and TCRdb's table has in-frame clones only and misses some. Here the sample spans 200,000 or so clones, more than 70% being singletons. This clone was observed once. The origin of this receptor is a woman between 40 and 50 years old with acute COVID-19. Sequenced: PBMCs or T cells enriched from blood (not recorded which). V usage is TRBV27 and J usage is TRBJ2-5; possibly TRBD1 for D (5 bases). The CDR3 DNA follows: TGTGCCAGCTTAATGGGGCGAACCAAAGAGACCCAGTACTTC. Protein sequence: CASLMGRTKETQYF.